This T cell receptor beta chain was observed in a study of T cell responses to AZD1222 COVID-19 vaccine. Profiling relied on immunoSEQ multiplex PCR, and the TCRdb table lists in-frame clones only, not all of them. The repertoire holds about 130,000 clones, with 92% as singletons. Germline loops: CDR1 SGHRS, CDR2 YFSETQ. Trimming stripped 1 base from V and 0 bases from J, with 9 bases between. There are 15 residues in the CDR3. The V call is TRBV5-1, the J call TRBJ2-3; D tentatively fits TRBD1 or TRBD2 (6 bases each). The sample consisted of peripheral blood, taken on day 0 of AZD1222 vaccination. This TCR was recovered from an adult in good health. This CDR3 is CASSLPGASTDTQYF. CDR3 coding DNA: TGCGCCAGCAGCTTGCCGGGGGCTAGCACAGATACGCAGTATTTT. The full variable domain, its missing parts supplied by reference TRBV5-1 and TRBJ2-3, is KAGVTQTPRYLIKTRGQQVTLSCSPISGHRSVSWYQQTPGQGLQFLFEYFSETQRNKGNFPGRFSGRQFSNSRSEMNVSTLELGDSALYLCASSLPGASTDTQYFGPGTRLTVL.